Below, 14 T cell receptor beta chains from the same sample are listed, as sequenced in a study of T cells in Graves' hyperthyroidism and ophthalmopathy. Amplification targeted TCR beta CDR3 regions from RNA transcripts. HTBI primers were used for first-round RT-PCR of the TCR CDR3. TCRdb analysed the multiplex PCR reads with MiXCR anew, one entry per CDR3 protein. The sample yields over 650,000 distinct CDR3 sequences, just under 45% seen once. Sequenced: peripheral blood or thyroid tissue (not recorded which). The receptor source for this set is an adult man with Graves' disease, either hyperthyroidism or ophthalmopathy (not recorded which).

The chain joins TRBV7-2 to TRBJ1-2; D is unclear. The CDR3 loop spans 15 amino acids. Germline CDR1 is SGHTA and CDR2 is FQGNSA. V shed 1 base and J shed 1 base, with 10 bases lying between them. The CDR3 coding sequence is TGTGCCAGCAGCTTAGGCGGAGACTATAACTATGGCTACACCTTC. Its translation is CASSLGGDYNYGYTF.

Only a few counts were recorded for this clonotype. A much larger clone differs from this one at a single base, so this may be a read error. The V call is TRBV20-1, the J call TRBJ2-5; D perhaps matches TRBD2 (5 bases). The germline V gene has CDR1 DFQATT and CDR2 SNEGSKA (reference sequence). CDR3 size: 14 residues. V was cut by 6 bases and J by 5 bases, with 19 bases left in between. The DNA of the CDR3 is TGCAGTGCAAGGGAGCGAGCCGCCTCGGAGACCCAGTACTTC. This translates into CSARERAASETQYF.

This clonotype has more than one count but fewer than ten. The CDR3 reads CASSYSWGLTYEQYF. In DNA, the CDR3 is TGTGCCAGCAGTTATTCTTGGGGACTCACCTACGAGCAGTACTTC. The V call is TRBV6-5, the J call TRBJ2-7; TRBD2 might be the D (6 bases). The germline V gene encodes CDR1 MNHEY and CDR2 SVGAGI. The CDR3 is 15 amino acids. V was pared by 3 bases and J by 2 bases, with 14 bases between.

This clonotype was counted many times. This rearrangement joins TRBV25-1 to TRBJ2-5; 8 nucleotides agree with TRBD1. V shed 8 bases, J shed 5 bases, and the junction held 4 bases outside the gene matches. Looked up from germline, CDR1 is MGHDK and CDR2 is SYGVNS. This CDR3 has 12 amino acids. The CDR3 DNA reads as TGTGCCAGCGGTTACAGGGGGGAGACCCAGTACTTC. Protein product: CASGYRGETQYF.

The chain employs TRBV25-1 and TRBJ2-7; D might be TRBD2 (6 bases). V shed 8 bases and J shed 2 bases, with 13 bases lying between them. The CDR3 sequence is 13 residues long. CDR1 and CDR2 from the germline V gene are MGHDK and SYGVNS. The CDR3: CASRDFYTYEQYF. CDR3 DNA: TGTGCCAGCCGGGACTTCTACACCTACGAGCAGTACTTC.

This clonotype was counted many times. The gene calls are TRBV12-3 or TRBV12-4 and TRBJ1-2; D remains ambiguous. Between the trimmed V and J ends, which lost 5 bases and 4 bases, there was a span of 11 bases. This CDR3 contains 13 residues. The CDR3 reads CASSPDEGYGYTF. The CDR3 DNA follows: TGTGCCAGCAGTCCGGACGAGGGCTATGGCTACACCTTC.

This clonotype was detected many times. The gene calls are TRBV5-1 and TRBJ1-6; weak D call: TRBD1 (5 bases). Germline-derived CDR1 and CDR2 are SGHRS and YFSETQ. V lost 5 bases and J lost 10, with 19 bases in between. This CDR3 region has 15 residues. CDR3 bases: TGCGCCAGCAGTCTGATCAGGGCGCGCAGCTCACCCCTCCACTTT. Encoded protein: CASSLIRARSSPLHF. The variable domain in full, completed from reference TRBV5-1 and TRBJ1-6, reads KAGVTQTPRYLIKTRGQQVTLSCSPISGHRSVSWYQQTPGQGLQFLFEYFSETQRNKGNFPGRFSGRQFSNSRSEMNVSTLELGDSALYLCASSLIRARSSPLHFGNGTRLTVT.

The rearrangement links TRBV20-1 to TRBJ1-5; D not resolved. The V end lost 3 bases, the J end lost 7 bases, and 16 bases lay between the germline ends. In germline, CDR1 is DFQATT, CDR2 SNEGSKA (reference sequence). This CDR3 spans 14 amino acids. DNA of the CDR3: TGCAGTGCTAGTAAGATCGGGGTCGGACAGCCCCAGCATTTT. Its protein product is CSASKIGVGQPQHF.

In this sample, this clonotype turned up once. This rearrangement joins TRBV7-9 to TRBJ2-7, with TRBD1 identical over 11 bases. Looked up from germline, CDR1 is SEHNR and CDR2 is FQNEAQ (reference sequence). V shed 4 bases, J shed 3 bases, and the junction held 14 bases outside the gene matches. This CDR3 contains 18 residues. The CDR3 sequence is CASSWNDYWDRGDYEQYF. The DNA for the CDR3 is TGTGCCAGCAGCTGGAACGACTATTGGGACAGGGGGGACTACGAGCAGTACTTC. The entire variable domain, with the rest obtained from reference TRBV7-9 and TRBJ2-7, is as follows: DTGVSQNPRHKITKRGQNVTFRCDPISEHNRLYWYRQTLGQGPEFLTYFQNEAQLEKSRLLSDRFSAERPKGSFSTLEIQRTEQGDSAMYLCASSWNDYWDRGDYEQYFGPGTRLTVT.

The V call is TRBV7-4, the J call TRBJ1-4; 10 nucleotides agree with TRBD1. V gave up 8 bases and J gave up 3 bases; unmatched junction bases: 9. Germline CDR1 and CDR2: SGHVT and SQSDAQ. This CDR3 contains 16 residues. The CDR3 DNA reads TGTGCCAGCTCTCCGGGACAGGGGAGTGCTAATGAAAAACTGTTTTTT. This codes for CASSPGQGSANEKLFF.

This clonotype was observed a handful of times. The chain uses TRBV7-8 and TRBJ2-2, with D unresolved. Germline CDR1 reads SGHVS; CDR2 reads FQNEAQ. The V end lost 2 bases, the J end lost 5 bases, and 15 bases lay between the germline ends. This CDR3 is built from 16 residues. The CDR3 region is CASSLRSAPPTGELFF. The CDR3 DNA sequence: TGTGCCAGCAGCTTAAGGTCCGCACCCCCTACCGGGGAGCTGTTTTTT. The full variable domain, its missing parts supplied by reference TRBV7-8 and TRBJ2-2, is GAGVSQSPRYKVAKRGQDVALRCDPISGHVSLFWYQQALGQGPEFLTYFQNEAQLDKSGLPSDRFFAERPEGSVSTLKIQRTQQEDSAVYLCASSLRSAPPTGELFFGEGSRLTVL.

V is TRBV7-2 and J is TRBJ1-4; unclear D gene. Trimming shortened V by 3 bases and J by 8 bases, and 16 bases separated the two germline ends. CDR1 and CDR2 from the germline V gene are SGHTA and FQGNSA. This CDR3 is built from 15 residues. DNA for the CDR3: TGTGCCAGCAGCTTCTGGGTCGGTCAGCCCGAAAAACTGTTTTTT. Its translation is CASSFWVGQPEKLFF. Drawing the rest from reference TRBV7-2 and TRBJ1-4, the complete variable domain is GAGVSQSPSNKVTEKGKDVELRCDPISGHTALYWYRQSLGQGLEFLIYFQGNSAPDKSGLPSDRFSAERTGGSVSTLTIQRTQQEDSAVYLCASSFWVGQPEKLFFGSGTQLSVL.

This clonotype was detected many times. The chain couples TRBV29-1 to TRBJ1-2; no clear D gene. The CDR3 contains 13 residues. Germline values: CDR1 SQVTM, CDR2 ANQGSEA. V was shortened by 6 bases and J by 6 bases, with 17 bases between the two germline ends. The CDR3 loop is CSVGYGVEDGYTF. CDR3 DNA sequence: TGCAGCGTGGGTTATGGAGTGGAGGATGGCTACACCTTC.

The chain employs TRBV4-1 and TRBJ2-5; 14 bases align to TRBD2. Trimming removed 3 bases from V and 4 bases from J; junction bases left unmatched: 10. In germline, CDR1 is MGHRA, CDR2 YSYEKL. This CDR3 spans 18 amino acids. CDR3 coding DNA: TGCGCCAGCAGCCAGGACCCGGGACTAGCGGGAGTTGGAGAGACCCAGTACTTC. It translates to CASSQDPGLAGVGETQYF.